These T cell receptor beta chains were read from a single sample in a study of T cell responses to AZD1222 COVID-19 vaccine. The assay was immunoSEQ multiplex PCR, and TCRdb's table has in-frame clones only and misses some. Of around 180,000 clones listed, roughly 87% are singletons. The sample was peripheral blood, taken on day 0 of AZD1222 vaccination. These receptors were obtained from an adult in good health. Each CDR3 is given with its conserved first and last residue. Fields, in order: CDR3 protein, V gene, CDR3 length, clone size. The size entry is marked missing in some rows and otherwise reads once, few, many or a size class.

cdr3_aa: CASSLELAGGLVVYNEQFF
v_call: TRBV7-6
cdr3_length: 19
clone_size: NA

cdr3_aa: CASSQVRGAANGYTF
v_call: TRBV3-1/TRBV3-2
cdr3_length: 15
clone_size: once

cdr3_aa: CASSPKASGSSYNEQFF
v_call: TRBV25-1
cdr3_length: 17
clone_size: NA

cdr3_aa: CASRQDSYEQYF
v_call: TRBV2
cdr3_length: 12
clone_size: NA

cdr3_aa: CASSPRERGLQYF
v_call: TRBV5-4
cdr3_length: 13
clone_size: NA

cdr3_aa: CASTLGGNGYTF
v_call: TRBV7-2
cdr3_length: 12
clone_size: once

cdr3_aa: CATSDPTWGDGETQYF
v_call: TRBV24-1
cdr3_length: 16
clone_size: once

cdr3_aa: CASGQKYF
v_call: TRBV28
cdr3_length: 8
clone_size: NA

cdr3_aa: CASSITGHGSAEAFF
v_call: TRBV19
cdr3_length: 15
clone_size: NA

cdr3_aa: CASSPPNLRLNEQFF
v_call: TRBV18
cdr3_length: 15
clone_size: NA

cdr3_aa: CAISDATLGKGAPGEQYF
v_call: TRBV10-3
cdr3_length: 18
clone_size: NA

cdr3_aa: CASSVESLGGTQYF
v_call: TRBV9
cdr3_length: 14
clone_size: NA

cdr3_aa: CASSGRDGKIGYTF
v_call: TRBV5-1
cdr3_length: 14
clone_size: few

cdr3_aa: CASSGFELNTGELFF
v_call: TRBV2
cdr3_length: 15
clone_size: NA

cdr3_aa: CASSHGNTIYF
v_call: TRBV3-1/TRBV3-2
cdr3_length: 11
clone_size: NA

cdr3_aa: CASSAGTAGNTIYF
v_call: TRBV28
cdr3_length: 14
clone_size: NA

cdr3_aa: CAWSVGGAGGNTIYF
v_call: TRBV30
cdr3_length: 15
clone_size: NA

cdr3_aa: CASSVRRKHNQPQHF
v_call: TRBV19
cdr3_length: 15
clone_size: NA

cdr3_aa: CASILGYLGAETQYF
v_call: TRBV5-5
cdr3_length: 15
clone_size: NA

cdr3_aa: CASSGGDRDEQYF
v_call: TRBV10-1
cdr3_length: 13
clone_size: once

cdr3_aa: CASSYSSEPSTDTQYF
v_call: TRBV6-6
cdr3_length: 16
clone_size: NA

cdr3_aa: CASSLRVTRSFGNEQFF
v_call: TRBV7-3
cdr3_length: 17
clone_size: NA

cdr3_aa: CASSFEIAGGKLFF
v_call: TRBV11-2
cdr3_length: 14
clone_size: NA

cdr3_aa: CASTLAAYEQYF
v_call: TRBV6-5
cdr3_length: 12
clone_size: NA

cdr3_aa: CASSFGTADTQYF
v_call: TRBV7-9
cdr3_length: 13
clone_size: once

cdr3_aa: CASSPFTSGSRNEQYF
v_call: TRBV19
cdr3_length: 16
clone_size: once

cdr3_aa: CASTGSTSGSLGTGELFF
v_call: TRBV27
cdr3_length: 18
clone_size: NA

cdr3_aa: CASSSPWQQGGTYEQYF
v_call: TRBV28
cdr3_length: 17
clone_size: NA